The 18 T cell receptor beta chains below all came from one sample that was sequenced in a study of post-analysis software for immune sequencing data. Prepared TCR beta cDNA libraries contained unique molecular identifiers. In TCRdb, the PCR reads were re-called with MiXCR into one record per CDR3 protein. The table lists about 680,000 distinct CDR3 sequences, 55% to 60% of them singletons. Findings and limits, study-wide: Patients showed TRBV5-6, TRBV5-1 and TRBV20-1 among five TRBV segments more frequent than in controls.

No antigen has been assigned to these receptors. Sequencing was performed on blood. Receptors were obtained from a girl aged 2 to 9 with multiple sclerosis.

The V call is TRBV20-1, the J call TRBJ2-7; the D gene is possibly TRBD2 (5 bases). Trimming stripped 3 bases from V and 3 bases from J, with 12 bases between. The CDR3 spans 13 residues. Germline CDR1 is DFQATT and CDR2 is SNEGSKA (reference sequence). CDR3 amino acids: CSASGPAGYEQYF. The CDR3 DNA follows: TGCAGTGCTAGTGGTCCCGCGGGCTACGAGCAGTACTTC.

J is TRBJ2-5 and V is TRBV10-3; D perhaps matches TRBD1 (6 bases). CDR3 length equals 15 residues. CDR1 is ENHRY and CDR2 is SYGVKD in the germline V gene. Trimming took off 4 bases at V and 0 bases at J, with 12 bases between the two ends. The CDR3 DNA reads TGTGCCATCAGTGGGACAGAAACGTACCAAGAGACCCAGTACTTC. Amino acids: CAISGTETYQETQYF.

This clonotype was seen a few times. The chain carries TRBV10-3 and TRBJ2-5; D assignment may be TRBD1 or TRBD2 (5 bases each). CDR1 is ENHRY and CDR2 is SYGVKD in the germline V gene. This CDR3 has 10 amino acids. V lost 11 bases and J lost 5, with 9 bases in between. As DNA, the CDR3 is TGTGCCGGGGGAGAGGAGACCCAGTACTTC. Its protein product is CAGGEETQYF.

The J gene is TRBJ1-2, the V gene TRBV29-1; the D is unclear. V gave up 0 bases and J gave up 6 bases, with 8 bases separating them. The CDR3 length is 12 residues. From germline, CDR1 is SQVTM and CDR2 ANQGSEA. The CDR3 here is CSVEDQQHGYTF. In nucleotides, the CDR3 is TGCAGCGTTGAAGATCAACAACATGGCTACACCTTC.

The rearrangement joins TRBV10-3 to TRBJ2-3; TRBD1 is a possible D gene (6 bases). The CDR3 length is 16 residues. In germline, CDR1 is ENHRY, CDR2 SYGVKD. Deletions cut 4 bases from V and 2 bases from J, with 16 bases between. CDR3 in amino acids: CAISGGNRDSTDTQYF. The CDR3 DNA reads TGTGCCATCAGTGGGGGGAACAGGGATTCCACAGATACGCAGTATTTT.

This clonotype was seen more than once but under ten times. The genes are TRBV6-6 and TRBJ2-5; 7 nucleotides align to TRBD2. V was pared by 4 bases and J by 4 bases, with 15 bases of the junction left unmatched. Per germline, CDR1 MNHNY and CDR2 SVGAGI (reference sequence). The CDR3 runs 17 residues. The CDR3 is CASSFILGPKRGETQYF. The CDR3 DNA reads as TGTGCCAGCAGTTTTATTTTAGGACCTAAGCGGGGAGAGACCCAGTACTTC.

This clonotype has more than one count but fewer than ten. This sequence joins TRBV11-2 and TRBJ2-5; D may be TRBD2 (6 bases). Between the trimmed V and J ends, which lost 5 bases and 3 bases, there was a span of 16 bases. The CDR3 contains 15 residues. Germline values: CDR1 SGHAT, CDR2 FQNNGV. The CDR3 region is CASSPRRGREETQYF. As DNA, the CDR3 is TGTGCCAGCAGCCCGAGGCGGGGCAGGGAAGAGACCCAGTACTTC.

V is TRBV5-1 and J is TRBJ1-1; no reliable D call. Germline CDR1 SGHRS, CDR2 YFSETQ. V was shortened by 4 bases and J by 5 bases, with 18 bases between the two germline ends. The CDR3 length is 15 residues. The CDR3 loop is CASSLEGRVMTEAFF. The CDR3 nucleotides read TGCGCCAGCAGCCTAGAGGGAAGGGTGATGACTGAAGCTTTCTTT.

This clonotype was detected only a few times. This chain connects TRBV29-1 to TRBJ2-1; 7 bases map to TRBD2. V lost 3 bases, J lost 9 bases, and 8 bases stayed unmatched. From germline, CDR1 is SQVTM and CDR2 ANQGSEA. The CDR3 has 13 amino acids. The CDR3 DNA is TGCAGCGTTGAGGTTGTCGGGGGGACTGAGCAGTTCTTC. It is translated as CSVEVVGGTEQFF.

This clonotype has more than one count but fewer than ten. Written as DNA, the CDR3 is TGTGCCAGCAGCTTGCGCGGGGGAGAGTCACCCCTCCACTTT. This codes for CASSLRGGESPLHF. V usage is TRBV5-5 and J usage is TRBJ1-6, with a possible D match to TRBD1 (5 bases). The length of the CDR3 is 14 residues. V shed 1 base and J shed 10 bases, with 12 bases lying between them. The germline gives CDR1 SGHKS, CDR2 YYEKEE (reference sequence).

In its sample, this clonotype was seen once. The J gene is TRBJ2-4, the V gene TRBV6-4, with TRBD2 identical over 11 bases. V lost 3 bases, J lost 6 bases, and 1 base stayed unmatched. The V gene's germline CDR1 is MRHNA and CDR2 SNTAGT. The CDR3 consists of 14 residues. The CDR3 is CASSEGTSGNIQYF. Here the CDR3 DNA reads TGTGCCAGCAGTGAAGGGACTAGCGGAAACATTCAGTACTTC.

The chain is built from TRBV29-1 and TRBJ2-1; D ambiguous. Germline CDR1 reads SQVTM; CDR2 reads ANQGSEA. Trimming cost V 6 bases and J 9 bases, with 9 bases left between them. CDR3 length: 10 amino acids. The CDR3 loop is CSVSLTEQFF. CDR3 coding DNA: TGCAGCGTCTCGCTCACTGAGCAGTTCTTC.

CDR3 amino acids: CASSFRGTGESGKNIQYF. CDR3 DNA: TGTGCCAGCAGTTTCCGCGGGACAGGGGAATCGGGCAAAAACATTCAGTACTTC. This chain links TRBV12-3 or TRBV12-4 with TRBJ2-4; TRBD1 matches 10 bases. The trim removed 3 bases at V and 3 bases at J, leaving 11 bases unmatched. CDR3 size: 18 residues.

CDR3 sequence (DNA): TGCGCCAGCAGCTTACGAGCGGGAGGAACTGGTGAGCAGTTCTTC. Its translation: CASSLRAGGTGEQFF. The chain couples TRBV5-1 to TRBJ2-1; 9 bases map to TRBD2. Germline V lookup: CDR1 SGHRS, CDR2 YFSETQ. The CDR3 consists of 15 residues. J was trimmed by 9 bases and V by 2 bases; bases with no gene match: 9. Drawing the rest from reference TRBV5-1 and TRBJ2-1, the complete variable domain is KAGVTQTPRYLIKTRGQQVTLSCSPISGHRSVSWYQQTPGQGLQFLFEYFSETQRNKGNFPGRFSGRQFSNSRSEMNVSTLELGDSALYLCASSLRAGGTGEQFFGPGTRLTVL.

This clonotype was detected a few times. This rearrangement joins TRBV7-3 to TRBJ2-7; 12 positions agree with TRBD2. V lost 5 bases, J lost 2 bases, and 16 bases stayed unmatched. Germline V gives CDR1 SGHTA, CDR2 FQGTGA. The CDR3 contains 19 residues. CDR3 in amino acids: CASSPFGGLAGGPAYEQYF. The CDR3 region has the DNA TGTGCCAGCAGCCCCTTCGGGGGGCTAGCGGGAGGGCCAGCCTACGAGCAGTACTTC.

This clonotype was seen many times. A junction end diverges from the germline sequence, so it may reflect a read error. The chain employs TRBV7-2 and TRBJ2-5; no clear D gene. The CDR3 has 14 residues. Germline CDR1 and CDR2: SGHTA and FQGNSA. CDR3 loop: CASSLAGGRETQYF. The CDR3 DNA follows: TGTGCCAGCAGTTTAGCAGGTGGGCGGGAGACCCAGTACTTC. Full variable domain (remainder filled in from reference TRBV7-2 and TRBJ2-5): GAGVSQSPSNKVTEKGKDVELRCDPISGHTALYWYRQSLGQGLEFLIYFQGNSAPDKSGLPSDRFSAERTGGSVSTLTIQRTQQEDSAVYLCASSLAGGRETQYFGPGTRLLVL.

The sample holds a few counts of this clonotype. The genes are TRBV2 and TRBJ2-7; 7 bases are a match to TRBD1. There are 13 residues in the CDR3. Germline V gene lookup returns CDR1 SNHLY and CDR2 FYNNEI. Unmatched junction bases numbered 7, after V lost 4 bases and J lost 7 bases. In DNA form, the CDR3 reads TGTGCCAGCAGTGCGGTACAGGGGCAGGAGCAGTACTTC. It codes for CASSAVQGQEQYF.

The chain joins TRBV3-1 to TRBJ2-1; TRBD2 matches at 8 bases. Germline trimming cut 1 base from V and 10 bases from J; bases unmatched to any gene: 9. This CDR3 region has 15 residues. Per the germline V gene, CDR1 is LGHDT and CDR2 is YNNKEL (reference sequence). The CDR3, as DNA: TGTGCCAGCAGCCAAGGGCGGGAGGACCGAGGAGAGCAGTTCTTC. Its translation is CASSQGREDRGEQFF.